This T cell receptor (beta chain) emerged from a study of blood T cells in healthy people across ages. Then a second PCR, running about 7 to 11 cycles, was carried out with a sample-barcoded 5' primer and a J-beta primer mix. Each cDNA molecule received a tag from a template-switch adaptor that had 12 random nucleotides. TCRdb processed the 5' RACE reads anew with MiXCR; each CDR3 protein has one entry. The repertoire has hundreds of thousands of distinct CDR3 sequences, approximately 50% of them found once; the top ten carry 30% to 35%. Every donor gave ten milliliters of peripheral blood. Germline assignment: CDR1 SQVTM and CDR2 ANQGSEA. V lost 4 bases and J lost 3, with 3 bases in between. The length of the CDR3 is 10 residues.

J is TRBJ1-1 and V is TRBV29-1; D unclear. This TCR was recovered from a woman in her sixties or seventies in good health. The sequencing sample was made of blood. The CDR3 DNA reads as TGCAGCGTTGGGTACACTGAAGCTTTCTTT. Translating it yields CSVGYTEAFF.